One and the same sample provided the 22 T cell receptor beta chains below, sequenced in a study of cytomegalovirus exposure and HLA in healthy donors. This PCR relied on a set of 60 Vbeta primers and 13 Jbeta primers. Sequencing was performed with immunoSEQ multiplex PCR; in TCRdb, only in-frame clones are kept and a portion is missing. Among approximately 190,000 clones listed, approximately 78% were seen once. Material for sequencing was PBMCs. These receptors were taken from a woman between 45 and 60 years old in good health and CMV-seropositive.

J is TRBJ2-2 and V is TRBV7-8, with 8 bases lining up with TRBD2. With 6 bases clipped from V and 5 bases from J, the junction kept 8 bases outside the gene matches. Per the germline V gene, CDR1 is SGHVS and CDR2 is FQNEAQ. This CDR3 contains 15 residues. The CDR3 DNA follows: TGTGCCAGCAGGCCTTCGGGGGGGGTAACCGGGGAGCTGTTTTTT. Protein sequence: CASRPSGGVTGELFF.

The chain uses TRBV6-6 and TRBJ2-2; no clear D. This CDR3 has 13 amino acids. Germline CDR1 is MNHNY and CDR2 is SVGAGI (reference sequence). V shed 7 bases and J shed 6 bases, with 12 bases lying between them. The CDR3: CASIADSPGELFF. CDR3 DNA sequence: TGTGCCAGCATCGCTGACTCCCCCGGGGAGCTGTTTTTT.

This clone occurred a few times. This chain links TRBV28 with TRBJ2-7, with 9 bases identical to TRBD1. V shed 4 bases and J 2 bases; nucleotides not matched to a gene: 9. This CDR3 is 16 amino acids long. From germline, CDR1 is MDHEN and CDR2 SYDVKM. CDR3 sequence: CASSSLGQGKPYEQYF. As DNA, the CDR3 is TGTGCCAGCAGTTCTCTCGGACAGGGGAAACCCTACGAGCAGTACTTC.

The CDR3 DNA reads as TGTGCCAGCAGTCCTACAGGGGGCCGAAACACCATATATTTT. Translating gives CASSPTGGRNTIYF. The J gene is TRBJ1-3, the V gene TRBV28; 9 bases agree with TRBD1. The CDR3 has 14 residues. After removal of 5 bases from V and 5 bases from J, the junction contained 4 bases not matched to a gene. Germline V gene sequence: CDR1 MDHEN, CDR2 SYDVKM.

V usage is TRBV10-3 and J usage is TRBJ2-3; possible D gene TRBD1, 5 bases. Trimming removed 2 bases from V and 2 bases from J, with 11 bases in between. This CDR3 has 15 residues. The germline gives CDR1 ENHRY, CDR2 SYGVKD. The CDR3 DNA is TGTGCCATCAGTGAGCCGAGACAGCCCACAGATACGCAGTATTTT. Translated, it gives CAISEPRQPTDTQYF.

This clone was found a few times. The chain is built from TRBV7-9 and TRBJ1-4, with 7 bases that match TRBD1. The germline gives CDR1 SEHNR, CDR2 FQNEAQ (reference sequence). With V trimmed by 5 bases and J by 8 bases, 8 bases remained unmatched. The length of the CDR3 is 14 residues. The CDR3 protein is CASSPGQTGEKLFF. CDR3 nucleotides: TGTGCCAGCAGCCCGGGACAGACAGGAGAAAAACTGTTTTTT. Looking up the rest from reference TRBV7-9 and TRBJ1-4 gives the full variable domain: DTGVSQNPRHKITKRGQNVTFRCDPISEHNRLYWYRQTLGQGPEFLTYFQNEAQLEKSRLLSDRFSAERPKGSFSTLEIQRTEQGDSAMYLCASSPGQTGEKLFFGSGTQLSVL.

The rearrangement uses TRBV15 and TRBJ2-7, with 7 bases identical to TRBD2. With 2 bases clipped from V and 4 bases from J, the junction kept 2 bases outside the gene matches. The CDR3 has 13 amino acids. Germline V gene data show CDR1 as LNHNV and CDR2 as YYDKDF (reference sequence). CDR3 sequence: CATSRSGTYEQYF. The CDR3, as DNA: TGTGCCACCAGCAGAAGCGGGACGTACGAGCAGTACTTC.

V usage is TRBV29-1 and J usage is TRBJ1-2; weak D call: TRBD1 (5 bases). Germline assignment: CDR1 SQVTM and CDR2 ANQGSEA. The CDR3 sequence is 12 residues long. The V end was cut by 4 bases, the J end by 5 bases, with 11 bases between. In DNA, the CDR3 is TGCAGCGTTGGACAGACCCTATATGGCTACACCTTC. This gives the protein CSVGQTLYGYTF.

The chain uses TRBV28 and TRBJ2-5, with TRBD2 matching 12 bases. Germline CDR1 reads MDHEN; CDR2 reads SYDVKM. Losses at the gene ends were 6 bases for V and 0 bases for J; bases not matched to a gene: 8. There are 17 residues in the CDR3. CDR3 sequence (DNA): TGTGCCAGCAGCCTCGGACTAGCGGGGAGGTACCAAGAGACCCAGTACTTC. Protein product: CASSLGLAGRYQETQYF.

The rearrangement joins TRBV6-6 to TRBJ2-1; 7 bases are a match to TRBD2. With V trimmed by 7 bases and J by 6 bases, 12 bases remained unmatched. The CDR3 is 15 residues long. The germline gives CDR1 MNHNY, CDR2 SVGAGI (reference sequence). Here the CDR3 DNA reads TGTGCCAGCACCGACCCCGGGGACTATCTCAATGAGCAGTTCTTC. Its translation is CASTDPGDYLNEQFF.

CDR3 DNA: TGTGCCAGCAGCTTGGCCACAGACGTTTTATCGCCCCTCCACTTT. Protein: CASSLATDVLSPLHF. The chain uses TRBV5-4 and TRBJ1-6; no definite D call. The germline CDR1 and CDR2 sequences are SGHNT and YYREEE (reference sequence). Trimming removed 0 bases at V and 13 bases at J, with 17 bases between. There are 15 residues in the CDR3.

V usage is TRBV28 and J usage is TRBJ1-2; D is ambiguous. Trimming pared 3 bases from V and 1 base from J, leaving 3 bases between. The CDR3 is made up of 12 amino acids. The germline V gene encodes CDR1 MDHEN and CDR2 SYDVKM. CDR3 DNA: TGTGCCAGCAGTTTCCTTAACTATGGCTACACCTTC. Translation gives CASSFLNYGYTF.

This clone was detected once. This chain joins TRBV27 and TRBJ1-1; TRBD1 might be the D (5 bases). From germline, CDR1 is MNHEY and CDR2 SMNVEV (reference sequence). This CDR3 is 13 amino acids long. Trimming removed 3 bases at V and 3 bases at J, with 8 bases between. This chain's CDR3 is CASSFGGYTEAFF. The CDR3 DNA sequence: TGTGCCAGCAGTTTTGGGGGGTACACTGAAGCTTTCTTT.

This chain links TRBV5-4 with TRBJ1-1, with 9 bases aligning to TRBD1. Germline CDR1 is SGHNT and CDR2 is YYREEE (reference sequence). Trimming at V came to 4 bases and at J to 3 bases, leaving 4 bases not matched to a gene. The CDR3 covers 14 residues. The DNA of the CDR3 is TGTGCCAGCAGCCTACAGGGGGCGCACACTGAAGCTTTCTTT. Translation gives CASSLQGAHTEAFF.

In the case of this clone: The junction differs from germline at one of its ends, possibly a read error. The gene calls are TRBV4-1 and TRBJ2-5; weak D call: TRBD2 (7 bases). This CDR3 is built from 14 residues. The germline V gene has CDR1 MGHRA and CDR2 YSYEKL. The CDR3 reads CASSRLGGQGTQYF. CDR3 coding DNA: TGCGCCAGCAGCCGCCTCGGGGGGCAAGGGACCCAGTACTTC.

The rearrangement joins TRBV5-1 to TRBJ2-6; D remains ambiguous. Germline CDR1 reads SGHRS; CDR2 reads YFSETQ. V dropped 4 bases and J dropped 2 bases, with 13 bases sitting between them. The CDR3 sequence is 16 residues long. The CDR3 is CASSPPLVTGANVLTF. CDR3 coding DNA: TGCGCCAGCAGCCCACCGCTAGTCACTGGGGCCAACGTCCTGACTTTC.

This clone has a handful of counts. The rearrangement uses TRBV29-1 and TRBJ2-5; 11 nucleotides align to TRBD2. The V and J ends lost 7 bases and 4 bases, in that order; junction bases with no gene match: 8. Germline CDR1 SQVTM, CDR2 ANQGSEA. The CDR3 consists of 14 residues. Here the CDR3 DNA reads TGCAGCGGCATAGCGGGAGGGCCCTCAGAGACCCAGTACTTC. Amino acids: CSGIAGGPSETQYF.

The J gene is TRBJ2-4, the V gene TRBV29-1; no reliable D call. Germline V gene data show CDR1 as SQVTM and CDR2 as ANQGSEA. CDR3 size: 13 residues. In DNA form, the CDR3 reads TGCAGTGGTGCAGACCTGGGCGAAAACATTCAGTACTTC. Protein sequence: CSGADLGENIQYF.

J is TRBJ1-4 and V is TRBV5-6; D might be TRBD1 (5 bases). The CDR3 has 14 amino acids. Deletions cut 3 bases from V and 7 bases from J, with 13 bases between. Germline assignment: CDR1 SGHDT and CDR2 YYEEEE. CDR3 bases: TGTGCCAGCAGCTCGACAGTGGTAGGTGAAAAACTGTTTTTT. The encoded protein is CASSSTVVGEKLFF.

The V and J genes are TRBV5-1 and TRBJ2-7, with 13 positions matching TRBD2. Germline lookup yields CDR1 SGHRS and CDR2 YFSETQ. CDR3 size: 15 residues. J lost 0 bases, V lost 3 bases, and 0 bases had no gene match. The CDR3 sequence: CASSWTSGSSYEQYF. CDR3 DNA sequence: TGCGCCAGCAGCTGGACTAGCGGGAGCTCCTACGAGCAGTACTTC.

Only a few counts were recorded for this clone. This rearrangement joins TRBV5-1 to TRBJ2-3; tentatively, D is TRBD2 (5 bases). CDR1 is SGHRS and CDR2 is YFSETQ in the germline V gene. The CDR3 is made up of 14 amino acids. Trimming pared 4 bases from V and 3 bases from J, leaving 12 bases between. CDR3 in amino acids: CASSGGPSTDTQYF. The DNA for the CDR3 is TGCGCCAGCAGCGGAGGACCGAGTACAGATACGCAGTATTTT.

This sequence joins TRBV10-3 and TRBJ2-1, with 9 bases lining up with TRBD2. The CDR3 is 15 residues long. V was clipped by 4 bases and J by 10 bases; unmatched bases: 11. From germline, CDR1 is ENHRY and CDR2 SYGVKD. The DNA for the CDR3 is TGTGCCATCAGTGCAATAGCGGGAGACCGTAGAGAGCAGTTCTTC. Protein sequence: CAISAIAGDRREQFF.